These 6 T cell receptor beta chains share one sample of origin, sequenced in a study of T cell responses to AZD1222 COVID-19 vaccine. Assay used: immunoSEQ multiplex PCR; TCRdb lists only in-frame clones, some missing. This table holds about 97,000 clones, about 88% found once. The source was peripheral blood, collected on day 0 of AZD1222 vaccination. The receptor source for this set is an adult in good health.

The V gene is TRBV5-6, the J gene TRBJ2-7; 10 nucleotides match TRBD1. Germline loops: CDR1 SGHDT, CDR2 YYEEEE. CDR3 length equals 13 residues. J was trimmed by 6 bases and V by 2 bases; bases with no gene match: 2. The CDR3 DNA reads as TGTGCCAGCAGCTTCGGACAGGGGGGCGAGCAGTACTTC. This sequence encodes CASSFGQGGEQYF.

The CDR3 protein is CSALGIENTIYF. Written as DNA, the CDR3 is TGCAGCGCCCTCGGGATTGAAAACACCATATATTTT. The chain employs TRBV29-1 and TRBJ1-3; D is unclear. V lost 7 bases and J lost 6, with 13 bases in between. Germline loops: CDR1 SQVTM, CDR2 ANQGSEA. The CDR3 is 12 residues long. The full variable domain, with the rest looked up from reference TRBV29-1 and TRBJ1-3, is SAVISQKPSRDICQRGTSLTIQCQVDSQVTMMFWYRQQPGQSLTLIATANQGSEATYESGFVIDKFPISRPNLTFSTLTVSNMSPEDSSIYLCSALGIENTIYFGEGSWLTVV.

The V and J genes are TRBV3-1 (or the pseudogene TRBV3-2) and TRBJ1-1; unclear D gene. Trimming left V 4 bases short and J 4 bases short, with 13 bases between. The germline CDR1 and CDR2 sequences are LGHDT and YNNKEL (reference sequence). CDR3 length: 14 amino acids. This CDR3 reads CASSLSGPATEAFF. In nucleotides, the CDR3 is TGTGCCAGCAGCCTCAGCGGGCCGGCCACTGAAGCTTTCTTT.

This chain links TRBV2 with TRBJ1-6; 7 bases line up with TRBD1. CDR3 length equals 17 residues. The germline gives CDR1 SNHLY, CDR2 FYNNEI. V dropped 6 bases and J dropped 6; count of bases not matched to a gene: 14. DNA of the CDR3: TGTGCCAGCAGCGTTTCGCCGGGACAGCCTTCTAATTCACCCCTCCACTTT. Protein: CASSVSPGQPSNSPLHF.

The rearrangement links TRBV19 to TRBJ1-5; TRBD1 matches 9 bases. The V gene end was trimmed by 5 bases and the J gene end by 8 bases; junction bases not matched to a gene: 7. This CDR3 is built from 14 residues. Germline V lookup: CDR1 LNHDA, CDR2 SQIVND (reference sequence). CDR3 amino acids: CASSGSTGGKPQHF. DNA for the CDR3: TGTGCCAGTAGTGGATCGACAGGGGGAAAGCCCCAGCATTTT.

J is TRBJ1-6 and V is TRBV6-6; 11 bases match TRBD1. CDR1 is MNHNY, CDR2 SVGAGI, per germline (reference sequence). Germline trimming cut 2 bases from V and 7 bases from J; bases unmatched to any gene: 4. This CDR3 contains 16 residues. The chain's CDR3 is CASSYPGTGGNSPLHF. The CDR3 coding sequence is TGTGCCAGCAGTTACCCTGGGACAGGGGGGAATTCACCCCTCCACTTT.